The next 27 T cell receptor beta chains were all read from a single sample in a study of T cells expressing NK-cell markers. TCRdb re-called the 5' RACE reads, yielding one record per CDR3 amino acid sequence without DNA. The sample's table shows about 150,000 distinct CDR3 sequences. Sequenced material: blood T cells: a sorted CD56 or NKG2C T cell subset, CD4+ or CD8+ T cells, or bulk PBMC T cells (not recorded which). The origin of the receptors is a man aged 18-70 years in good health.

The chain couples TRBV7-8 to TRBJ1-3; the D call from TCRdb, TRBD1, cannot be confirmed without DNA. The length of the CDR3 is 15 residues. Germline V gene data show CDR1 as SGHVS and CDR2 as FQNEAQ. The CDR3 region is CASSSDSTSGNTIYF.

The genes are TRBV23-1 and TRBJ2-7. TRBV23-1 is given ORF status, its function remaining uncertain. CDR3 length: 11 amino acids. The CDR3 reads CASSQSDEQYF.

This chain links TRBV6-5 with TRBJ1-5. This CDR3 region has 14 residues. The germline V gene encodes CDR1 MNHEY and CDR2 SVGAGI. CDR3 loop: CASSYGGEVQPQHF.

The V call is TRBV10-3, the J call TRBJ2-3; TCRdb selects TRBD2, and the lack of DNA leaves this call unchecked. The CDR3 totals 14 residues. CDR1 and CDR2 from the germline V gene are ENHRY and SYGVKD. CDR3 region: CAISEAGLGDTQYF.

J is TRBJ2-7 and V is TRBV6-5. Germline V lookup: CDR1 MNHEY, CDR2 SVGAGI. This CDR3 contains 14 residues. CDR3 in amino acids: CASSYRQPEYEQYF.

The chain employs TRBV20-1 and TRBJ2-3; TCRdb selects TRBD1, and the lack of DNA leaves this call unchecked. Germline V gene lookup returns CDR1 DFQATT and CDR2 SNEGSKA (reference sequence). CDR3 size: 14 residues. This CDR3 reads CSATDRGGKDTQYF.

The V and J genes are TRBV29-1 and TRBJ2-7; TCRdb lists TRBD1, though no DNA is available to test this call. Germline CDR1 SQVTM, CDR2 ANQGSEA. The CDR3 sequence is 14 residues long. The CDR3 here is CSVVAQGSSYEQYF.

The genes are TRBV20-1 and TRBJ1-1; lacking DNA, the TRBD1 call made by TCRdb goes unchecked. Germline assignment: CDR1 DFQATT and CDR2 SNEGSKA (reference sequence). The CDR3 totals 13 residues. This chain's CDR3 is CSARAQGATEAFF.

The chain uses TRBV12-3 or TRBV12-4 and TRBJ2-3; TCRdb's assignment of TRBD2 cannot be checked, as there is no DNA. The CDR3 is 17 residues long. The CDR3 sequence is CASSRSYTRLSTDTQYF.

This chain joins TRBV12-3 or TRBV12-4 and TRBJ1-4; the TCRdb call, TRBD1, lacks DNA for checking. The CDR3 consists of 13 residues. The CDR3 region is CASSVDRGEKLFF.

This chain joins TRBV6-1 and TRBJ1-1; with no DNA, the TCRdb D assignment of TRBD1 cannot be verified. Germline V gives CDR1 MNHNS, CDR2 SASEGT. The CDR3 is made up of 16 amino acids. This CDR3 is CASSEAWVTENTEAFF.

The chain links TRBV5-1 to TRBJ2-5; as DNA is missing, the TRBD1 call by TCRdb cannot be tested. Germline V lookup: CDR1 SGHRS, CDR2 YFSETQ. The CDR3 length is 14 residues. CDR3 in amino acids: CASSQDQGQETQYF.

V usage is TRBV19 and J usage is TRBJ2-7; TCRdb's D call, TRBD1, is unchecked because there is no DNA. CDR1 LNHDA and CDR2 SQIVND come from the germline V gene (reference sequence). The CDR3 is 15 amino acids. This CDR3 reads CASSIVGTGTYEQYF.

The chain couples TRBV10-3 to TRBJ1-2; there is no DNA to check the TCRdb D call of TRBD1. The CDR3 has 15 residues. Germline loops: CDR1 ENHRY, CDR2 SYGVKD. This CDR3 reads CAISESGEDPRGYTF.

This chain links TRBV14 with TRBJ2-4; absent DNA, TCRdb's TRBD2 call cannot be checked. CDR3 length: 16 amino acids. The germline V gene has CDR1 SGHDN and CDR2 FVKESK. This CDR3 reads CASSQAGRGGLNIQYF.

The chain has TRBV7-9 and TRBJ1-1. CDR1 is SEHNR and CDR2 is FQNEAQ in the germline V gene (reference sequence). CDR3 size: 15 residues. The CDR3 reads CASSLASVTNTEAFF.

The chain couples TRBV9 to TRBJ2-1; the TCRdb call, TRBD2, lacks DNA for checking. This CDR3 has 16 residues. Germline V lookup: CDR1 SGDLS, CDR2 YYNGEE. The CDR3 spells CASSVEGRGSYNEQFF.

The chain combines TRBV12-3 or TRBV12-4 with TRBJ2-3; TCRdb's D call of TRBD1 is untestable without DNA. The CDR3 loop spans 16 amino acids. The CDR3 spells CASSSFEGPGTDTQYF.

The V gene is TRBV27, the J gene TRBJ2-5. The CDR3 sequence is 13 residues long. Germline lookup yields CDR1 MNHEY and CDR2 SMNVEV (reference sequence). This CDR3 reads CASSLSTGETQYF.

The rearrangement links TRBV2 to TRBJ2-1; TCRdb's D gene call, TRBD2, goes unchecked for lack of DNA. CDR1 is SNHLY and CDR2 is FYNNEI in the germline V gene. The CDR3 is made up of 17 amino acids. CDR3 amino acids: CASSEAHWRGGGNEQFF.

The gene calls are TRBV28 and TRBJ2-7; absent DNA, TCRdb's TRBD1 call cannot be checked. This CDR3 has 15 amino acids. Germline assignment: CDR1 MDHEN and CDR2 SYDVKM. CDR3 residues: CASSPDRVGFYEQYF.

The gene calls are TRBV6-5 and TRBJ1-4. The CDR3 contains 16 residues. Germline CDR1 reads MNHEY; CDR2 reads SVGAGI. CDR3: CASSYRSQTANEKLFF.

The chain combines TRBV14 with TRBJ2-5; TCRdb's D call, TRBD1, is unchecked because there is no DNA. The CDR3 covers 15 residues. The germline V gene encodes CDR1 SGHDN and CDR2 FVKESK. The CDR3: CASSQSLTGWETQYF.

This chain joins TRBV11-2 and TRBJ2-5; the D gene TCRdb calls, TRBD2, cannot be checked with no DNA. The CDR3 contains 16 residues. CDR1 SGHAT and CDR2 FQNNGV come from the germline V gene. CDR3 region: CASSLMARGAGETQYF.

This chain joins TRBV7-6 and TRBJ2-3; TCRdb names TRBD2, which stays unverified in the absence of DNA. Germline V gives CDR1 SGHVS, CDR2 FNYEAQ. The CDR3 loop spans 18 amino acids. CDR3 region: CASSPRTSGGRGSDTQYF.

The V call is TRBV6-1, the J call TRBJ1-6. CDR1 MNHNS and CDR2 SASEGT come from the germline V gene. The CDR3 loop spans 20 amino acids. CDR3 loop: CASSEGEVAARVSYNSPLHF.

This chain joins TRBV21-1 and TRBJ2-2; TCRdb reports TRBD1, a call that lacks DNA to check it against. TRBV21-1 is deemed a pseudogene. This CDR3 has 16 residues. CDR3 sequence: CASSLFRDRLTGELFF.